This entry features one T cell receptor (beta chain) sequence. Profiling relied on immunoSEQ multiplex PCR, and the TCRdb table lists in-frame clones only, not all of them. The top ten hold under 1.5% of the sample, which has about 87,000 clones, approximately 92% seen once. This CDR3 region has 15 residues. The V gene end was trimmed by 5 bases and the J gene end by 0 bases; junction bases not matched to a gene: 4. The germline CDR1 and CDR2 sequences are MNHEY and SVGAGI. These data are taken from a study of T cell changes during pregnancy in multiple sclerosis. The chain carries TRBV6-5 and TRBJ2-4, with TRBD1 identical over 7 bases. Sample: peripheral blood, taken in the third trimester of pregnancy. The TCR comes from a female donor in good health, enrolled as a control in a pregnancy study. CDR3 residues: CASSGTGVAKNIQYF. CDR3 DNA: TGTGCCAGCAGTGGAACAGGGGTAGCCAAAAACATTCAGTACTTC.